This T cell receptor (beta chain) was sequenced in a study of T cells after yellow fever vaccination. Overall study findings and caveats: Most primary-vaccination clones recurred post-booster (more than 95% CD4, over 70% CD8). The presence of abundant clonotypes contaminating from the bulk population was possible in FACS-sorted repertoires.

This CDR3 has 13 amino acids. Germline V CDR1 and CDR2: SGDLS, YYNGEE. V was trimmed by 3 bases and J by 7 bases, leaving 11 bases between them. This clonotype occurred once. Its antigen is still unknown. A much larger clone lies a single base off, so this may be a read error. TCRdb used MiXCR to reprocess the 5' RACE reads, holding one entry per CDR3 protein. The sample has about 120,000 distinct CDR3 sequences; 7% to 8.5% are singletons. V is TRBV9 and J is TRBJ2-1; D is undetermined. Source: CD8+ T cells sorted from PBMCs, taken 45 days after the yellow fever booster vaccination. This sequence was found in a man aged 30 to 45 who received the YFV17D yellow fever vaccine. The CDR3 nucleotides read TGTGCCAGCAGCGGGTGGGCGAATAATGAGCAGTTCTTC. Protein: CASSGWANNEQFF.